Listed here are 9 T cell receptor beta chains from one sample, sequenced in a study of T cell changes during pregnancy in multiple sclerosis. Assay used: immunoSEQ multiplex PCR; TCRdb lists only in-frame clones, some missing. The sample holds tens of thousands of clones, less than 95% seen once. The sample in question was peripheral blood, obtained in the first trimester of pregnancy. These receptors were obtained from a female donor in good health, enrolled as a control in a pregnancy study.

The chain is built from TRBV9 and TRBJ1-2, with D hard to call. The V gene lost 4 bases and the J gene lost 4 bases, with 17 bases spanning the gap. The germline V gene encodes CDR1 SGDLS and CDR2 YYNGEE. The CDR3 totals 15 residues. CDR3 nucleotide sequence: TGTGCCAGCAGCCGAACCGACACAGCCTCCTATGGCTACACCTTC. Translating it yields CASSRTDTASYGYTF.

The chain joins TRBV27 to TRBJ2-2; possible D gene TRBD1, 6 bases. Germline V gene data show CDR1 as MNHEY and CDR2 as SMNVEV (reference sequence). V was pared by 5 bases and J by 3 bases, with 7 bases between. This CDR3 region has 13 residues. CDR3: CASSPGDTGELFF. The CDR3 DNA reads TGTGCCAGCAGTCCAGGGGACACCGGGGAGCTGTTTTTT.

This sequence joins TRBV7-3 and TRBJ1-6; 7 positions agree with TRBD1. The junction had 4 bases not matched to a gene; V was cut back by 5 bases and J by 6 bases. The CDR3 length is 14 residues. Germline values: CDR1 SGHTA, CDR2 FQGTGA. CDR3: CASSPGQPNSPLHF. Written as DNA, the CDR3 is TGTGCCAGCAGCCCGGGACAGCCTAATTCACCCCTCCACTTT.

The rearrangement joins TRBV6-5 to TRBJ2-2, with 7 bases aligning to TRBD1. With 5 bases clipped from V and 6 bases from J, the junction kept 9 bases outside the gene matches. Germline lookup yields CDR1 MNHEY and CDR2 SVGAGI. This CDR3 region has 15 residues. Here the CDR3 DNA reads TGTGCCAGCAGTCTACGACAGGGTTTCCCCGGGGAGCTGTTTTTT. It yields the protein CASSLRQGFPGELFF.

The CDR3 DNA is TGTGCCAGCAGCGTAAGGACAAATCTTGAAGCTTTCTTT. It codes for CASSVRTNLEAFF. The chain carries TRBV9 and TRBJ1-1, with D perhaps TRBD1 (5 bases). CDR3 length equals 13 residues. Trimming pared 1 base from V and 7 bases from J, leaving 11 bases between. Germline CDR1 reads SGDLS; CDR2 reads YYNGEE.

This chain uses TRBV6-6 with TRBJ1-2; 12 bases match TRBD1. CDR3 length: 15 amino acids. The V segment lost 7 bases and the J segment 8 bases; nucleotides outside the gene matches: 11. The germline V gene encodes CDR1 MNHNY and CDR2 SVGAGI (reference sequence). CDR3 residues: CASTTGTGGYGGYTF. In DNA form, the CDR3 reads TGTGCCAGCACTACTGGGACAGGGGGCTACGGAGGCTACACCTTC.

CDR3 nucleotides: TGTGCCAGCAGCTTACAGCCGGGTAATTCACCCCTCCACTTT. Amino acid sequence: CASSLQPGNSPLHF. The rearrangement links TRBV7-2 to TRBJ1-6; the D is unclear. Trimming took off 2 bases at V and 6 bases at J, with 8 bases between the two ends. The CDR3 consists of 14 residues. CDR1 is SGHTA, CDR2 FQGNSA, per germline. The full variable domain, completed using reference TRBV7-2 and TRBJ1-6, is GAGVSQSPSNKVTEKGKDVELRCDPISGHTALYWYRQSLGQGLEFLIYFQGNSAPDKSGLPSDRFSAERTGGSVSTLTIQRTQQEDSAVYLCASSLQPGNSPLHFGNGTRLTVT.

The rearrangement uses TRBV7-2 and TRBJ1-1; D is unresolved. The CDR3 is 12 residues long. Germline lookup yields CDR1 SGHTA and CDR2 FQGNSA. V was shortened by 2 bases and J by 6 bases, with 7 bases between the two germline ends. Here the CDR3 DNA reads TGTGCCAGCAGCTTACAGGCCTCTGAAGCTTTCTTT. Its protein product is CASSLQASEAFF.

This clone was seen a single time. The rearrangement uses TRBV27 and TRBJ1-4; D call uncertain. This CDR3 is 15 amino acids long. In germline, CDR1 is MNHEY, CDR2 SMNVEV (reference sequence). Deletions cut 5 bases from V and 0 bases from J, with 10 bases between. The CDR3 DNA is TGTGCCAGCAGTGCTAGACGGACAACTAATGAAAAACTGTTTTTT. Amino acids: CASSARRTTNEKLFF.